Given below is one TCR beta chain in context. Antigen specificity is unknown. Trimming removed 2 bases from V and 9 bases from J; junction bases left unmatched: 6. From germline, CDR1 is MNHEY and CDR2 SVGAGI. The CDR3 totals 15 residues. The entry originates in a study of T cells in localized non-small cell lung cancer. Findings of the study overall: It was uninvolved adjacent lung that showed the highest T cell clonality, exceeding tumor. Longer overall survival accompanied higher blood T cell density.

The method was immunoSEQ multiplex PCR; TCRdb's version includes in-frame clones alone and lacks a portion of them. Here the sample spans 64,000 or so clones, roughly 90% being singletons. The gene calls are TRBV6-5 and TRBJ1-6; 8 bases are a match to TRBD1. Sequenced material: peripheral blood, taken before any cancer treatment. The TCR originated in a woman aged 35 to 75 with stage I lung adenocarcinoma. The CDR3 protein is CASSYRQGAGSPLHF. For the CDR3, the DNA is TGTGCCAGCAGTTACAGGCAGGGGGCAGGTTCACCCCTCCACTTT.